What follows are 30 T cell receptor beta chains derived from one specimen sequenced in a study of CD8+ T cells in alopecia areata. The sequencing template was cDNA reverse transcribed from extracted RNA. Using immunoSEQ multiplex PCR, the repertoire was profiled, and TCRdb retains in-frame clones only, with some absent. Observed in the sample are over a thousand clones, none of them singletons. As to time point: mouse skin at time of skin grafting. The material sequenced was skin, taken at week 0. Receptor source: a C3H/HeJ mouse with alopecia areata. As its MHC haplotype, the strain has H2-k.

This clone is termed medium-sized. Gene names follow the mouse nomenclature. The read ends 4 residues before the CDR3 terminus; that terminus is restored from the germline J gene. The chain employs TRBV13-1 and TRBJ2-1; 10 bases fit TRBD1. The CDR3 covers 16 residues. Germline-derived CDR1 and CDR2 are NSHNY and SYGAGN. Germline trimming cut 0 bases from V and 3 bases from J; bases unmatched to any gene: 3. CDR3 sequence reads: CASSDGTGGGYAEQFF. The covered CDR3 bases are TGTGCCAGCAGTGATGGGACAGGGGGAGGCTATGCT.

This clone occurred many times. Here the gene names and germline are mouse. The CDR3 end lies 4 residues beyond the end of the read and is filled in from the germline J gene. The chain carries TRBV2 and TRBJ2-7; perhaps TRBD1 as D (6 bases). The germline V and J ends were trimmed by 0 bases and 1 base, with 7 bases remaining between them. CDR3 length: 14 residues. Germline V gene lookup returns CDR1 LGHNA and CDR2 YSYQKL. The DNA read from the CDR3 is TGTGCCAGCAGCCAAGAGGGACATTCCTAT. Translated: CASSQEGHSY. The CDR3, in full, reads CASSQEGHSYEQYF.

With respect to this clone: Mouse names are used for the genes. The read ends 4 residues shy of where the CDR3 ends; the end is completed using the germline J gene. The V and J genes are TRBV29 and TRBJ2-3; a weak D match, TRBD1 (6 bases). This CDR3 region has 15 residues. Trimming pared 2 bases from V and 4 bases from J, leaving 13 bases between. Per germline, CDR1 MSHET and CDR2 SYDVDS. The CDR3: CASSLPTTGTETLYF. The CDR3 bases that were read are TGTGCTAGCAGTTTACCAACCACAGGGACAGAA.

This clone was found many times. The germline and genes are mouse ones. Sequencing ends 4 residues short of the CDR3 end; the germline J gene provides the rest. The chain joins TRBV31 to TRBJ2-3, with 14 bases lining up with TRBD2. CDR1 and CDR2 (germline): GKSSPN, SITVG. Germline trimming cut 8 bases from V and 1 base from J; bases unmatched to any gene: 8. The CDR3 loop spans 16 amino acids. CDR3 DNA, as far as it was read: TGTGCCGGATGGGACTGGGGGGGCGCGGGTGCAGAA. This codes for CAGWDWGGAGAE. The whole CDR3 sequence reads CAGWDWGGAGAETLYF.

By frequency in the sample, this clone is medium-sized (0.01 to 0.1%). Mouse names are used for the genes. The CDR3 bases that were read are TGTGCCAGCAGTATAACAGTTAGTGCAGAA. It translates to CASSITVSAE. The entire CDR3 reads CASSITVSAETLYF. The chain uses TRBV19 and TRBJ2-3; D call uncertain. The read finishes 4 residues shy of the CDR3 end, and the germline J gene is used to complete it. The CDR3 is 14 amino acids. From germline, CDR1 is FNHDT and CDR2 SITEND (reference sequence). V was cut by 1 base and J by 0 bases, with 6 bases left in between.

This clone is medium-sized by share. Gene and germline names: mouse. The CDR3 extends 4 residues past the end of the read, so its final part is completed from the germline J gene. The chain employs TRBV13-1 and TRBJ2-7; TRBD1 might be the D (5 bases). Looked up from germline, CDR1 is NSHNY and CDR2 is SYGAGN. The CDR3 runs 15 residues. This CDR3 reads CASSDLPLDKYEQYF. Partial CDR3 DNA: TGTGCCAGCAGTGATCTCCCCCTGGACAAGTAT.

This clone is deemed medium-sized. Gene names and germline refer to mouse. The sequenced fragment ends 3 residues before the CDR3 boundary, so the rest is inferred from the germline J gene. The chain has TRBV13-3 and TRBJ1-6; D is uncertain. TRBJ1-6 is an ORF, and what it does is uncertain. V shed 2 bases and J shed 9 bases, with 6 bases lying between them. This CDR3 is 12 amino acids long. Germline V CDR1 and CDR2: NNHDY, SYVADS. The sequenced part of the CDR3 DNA is TGTGCCAGCAGTGAACTGGTTTCGCCC. Translation gives CASSELVSP. The full CDR3 reads CASSELVSPLYF.

This clone was counted many times. Gene names follow the mouse nomenclature. The read terminates 4 residues before the CDR3 end, so the remaining end is supplied by the germline J gene. The rearrangement joins TRBV13-3 to TRBJ2-7; weak D call: TRBD1 (7 bases). The CDR3 length is 15 residues. V was trimmed by 2 bases and J by 3 bases, leaving 15 bases between them. In germline, CDR1 is NNHDY, CDR2 SYVADS. CDR3 sequence: CASSEGIGGHYEQYF. The covered CDR3 bases are TGTGCCAGCAGTGAGGGGATAGGGGGCCACTAT.

This clone was counted many times. Gene names follow the mouse nomenclature. The read terminates 4 residues ahead of where the CDR3 ends, so the germline J gene completes it. The chain carries TRBV3 and TRBJ2-7; TRBD2 matches at 11 bases. V lost 7 bases, J lost 0 bases, and 5 bases stayed unmatched. This CDR3 is 15 amino acids long. From germline, CDR1 is SNHLY and CDR2 FYNGKV (reference sequence). CDR3 DNA (partial): TGTGCCAGCAAACCGGGACTGGGGGACTCCTAT. Its translation: CASKPGLGDSY. The entire CDR3 protein reads CASKPGLGDSYEQYF.

This clone ranks as large. Genes here carry mouse names. The CDR3 here is CASNDWGGALYEQYF. CDR3 DNA, as far as it was read: TGTGCCAGCAACGACTGGGGGGGCGCTTTATAT. This rearrangement joins TRBV13-3 to TRBJ2-7, with TRBD2 matching 12 bases. The CDR3 end lies 4 residues beyond the end of the read and is filled in from the germline J gene. The CDR3 is made up of 15 amino acids. Per the germline V gene, CDR1 is NNHDY and CDR2 is SYVADS.

This clone has a count of ten or more. Gene and germline names: mouse. The CDR3 extends 3 residues past the end of the read, so its final part is completed from the germline J gene. The chain couples TRBV31 to TRBJ1-6; weak D call: TRBD1 (6 bases). TRBJ1-6 falls under the ORF class, with uncertain function. Trimming took 0 bases from V and 3 from J, leaving 12 bases between them. Germline values: CDR1 GKSSPN, CDR2 SITVG. This CDR3 comprises 16 residues. CDR3 sequence reads: CAWSLRGRIYNSPLYF. The CDR3 bases that were read are TGTGCCTGGAGTCTAAGGGGGAGAATCTATAATTCGCCC.

By share, this clone ranks as medium-sized. Each gene name is a mouse one. Coverage ceases 4 residues before the CDR3 finishes, and the germline J gene fills in the end. The rearrangement uses TRBV19 and TRBJ1-2, with TRBD1 matching 8 bases. V trimming: 4 bases; J trimming: 0 bases; junction bases outside the gene matches: 2. The germline gives CDR1 FNHDT, CDR2 SITEND (reference sequence). This CDR3 spans 14 amino acids. CDR3 DNA (partial): TGTGCCAGCAGTGGGGACAGGTCAAACTCC. Translation gives CASSGDRSNS. The entire CDR3 protein reads CASSGDRSNSDYTF.

Many counts were recorded for this clone. The listed genes are named as in mouse. The CDR3 goes on 4 residues after the read ends, and that part is filled in from the germline J gene. J is TRBJ1-2 and V is TRBV15, with 10 bases fitting TRBD1. V lost 2 bases, J lost 2 bases, and 2 bases stayed unmatched. The CDR3 length is 15 residues. The germline V gene has CDR1 SGHND and CDR2 FRSKSL. CDR3 bases read: TGTGCCAGCAGTTTACGGACAGGGGGGAACTCC. Encoded protein: CASSLRTGGNS. The CDR3, in full, reads CASSLRTGGNSDYTF.

This clone is deemed medium-sized. The listed genes are named as in mouse. The DNA ends 4 residues before the CDR3 does, and the rest of the CDR3 is filled in from the germline J gene. The chain couples TRBV29 to TRBJ2-7; 9 nucleotides align to TRBD2. The CDR3 runs 14 residues. Looked up from germline, CDR1 is MSHET and CDR2 is SYDVDS. The junction had 3 bases not matched to a gene; V was cut back by 5 bases and J by 1 base. CDR3 bases read: TGTGCTAGCAGTCAGACTGGGGGTTCCTAT. This codes for CASSQTGGSY. The entire CDR3 protein reads CASSQTGGSYEQYF.

By share of the sample, this clone is medium-sized. Mouse names are used for the genes. The CDR3 end is not reached by the read, which stops 4 residues before it; the germline J gene fills it in. The gene calls are TRBV5 and TRBJ2-1; 8 nucleotides agree with TRBD2. The CDR3 is made up of 17 amino acids. The V gene's germline CDR1 is LGHNA and CDR2 YNLKQL (reference sequence). The V and J ends lost 0 bases and 0 bases, in that order; junction bases with no gene match: 4. The CDR3 reads CASSQETGGNNYAEQFF. Incomplete CDR3 DNA: TGTGCCAGCAGCCAAGAAACTGGGGGCAATAACTATGCT.

Of note for this clone: Gene names are the mouse ones. The read terminates 4 residues ahead of where the CDR3 ends, so the germline J gene completes it. This chain joins TRBV3 and TRBJ2-7; 9 bases are a match to TRBD2. This CDR3 has 15 amino acids. Unmatched junction bases numbered 4, after V lost 4 bases and J lost 0 bases. Germline CDR1 SNHLY, CDR2 FYNGKV (reference sequence). The CDR3 protein is CASSSLLGGSYEQYF. The sequenced CDR3 bases are TGTGCCAGCAGCTCCCTACTGGGGGGCTCCTAT.

By its share, this clone is medium-sized. Mouse gene names and germline throughout. From the germline J gene comes the end of the CDR3, since the read stops 4 residues before it. This chain uses TRBV13-1 with TRBJ2-7, with 10 nucleotides matching TRBD2. The CDR3 extends over 13 amino acids. Germline loops: CDR1 NSHNY, CDR2 SYGAGN. V was clipped by 6 bases and J by 3 bases; unmatched bases: 3. CDR3 sequence reads: CASNNWGGYEQYF. CDR3 DNA (partial): TGTGCCAGCAACAACTGGGGGGGCTAT.

This clone rates as medium-sized. Mouse germline and gene names are used. The read terminates 4 residues ahead of where the CDR3 ends, so the germline J gene completes it. V gene TRBV5 combines with J gene TRBJ2-1; possible D gene TRBD1, 7 bases. CDR1 and CDR2 from the germline V gene are LGHNA and YNLKQL (reference sequence). The CDR3 is 15 residues long. Trimming cost V 0 bases and J 6 bases, with 12 bases left between them. CDR3 DNA (partial): TGTGCCAGCAGCCAAGAGGGGAGGGGGCTTGCT. Protein: CASSQEGRGLA. Given in full, the CDR3 is CASSQEGRGLAEQFF.

This clone was found a few times. Genes here carry mouse names. The CDR3 end falls 4 residues outside the read, so it is completed with the germline J gene. V gene TRBV1 combines with J gene TRBJ2-7; 11 bases fit TRBD1. Germline assignment: CDR1 NSQYPW and CDR2 LRSPGD (reference sequence). The CDR3 length is 14 residues. The J segment lost 3 bases and the V segment lost 3 bases, leaving 1 base of the junction unmatched. CDR3 sequence reads: CTCSAGTGGYEQYF. The CDR3 bases that were read are TGCACCTGCAGTGCCGGGACAGGGGGCTAT.

Sample share makes this clone medium-sized (0.01 to 0.1%). Germline and genes here are mouse. The sequence runs out 4 residues before the end of the CDR3; the remainder is reconstructed from the germline J gene. The chain is built from TRBV19 and TRBJ1-2; 8 bases map to TRBD1. The germline gives CDR1 FNHDT, CDR2 SITEND (reference sequence). The CDR3 runs to 14 residues. V lost 2 bases to trimming and J lost 4 bases; unmatched junction nucleotides: 4. The chain's CDR3 is CASSMDRVSSDYTF. The sequenced part of the CDR3 DNA is TGTGCCAGCAGTATGGACAGGGTGAGCTCC.

This clone was picked up many times. Gene names and germline match the mouse. This chain's CDR3 is CASSGQGAEVFF. The covered CDR3 bases are TGTGCCAGCTCGGGACAGGGGGCA. The J gene is TRBJ1-1, the V gene TRBV12-2, with TRBD1 matching over 11 bases. The read comes to an end 4 residues before the CDR3 does, leaving the germline J gene to fill in the end. Looked up from germline, CDR1 is SGHLS and CDR2 is HYDKME. The CDR3 loop spans 12 amino acids.

This clone counts as medium-sized. Mouse gene names and germline throughout. The DNA read from the CDR3 is TGTGCCAGCAGTGACCCGACAGGGGGCAGA. It translates to CASSDPTGGR. The CDR3 in its entirety is CASSDPTGGREVFF. This chain uses TRBV13-3 with TRBJ1-1, with 10 positions matching TRBD1. The CDR3 is cut off 4 residues early in the read; its end comes from the germline J gene. The CDR3 is made up of 14 amino acids. Per the germline V gene, CDR1 is NNHDY and CDR2 is SYVADS.

This clone is classed as medium-sized (0.01 to 0.1%). Germline and genes: mouse. The read is 4 residues too short to cover the CDR3 end, so that end is filled in from the germline J gene. V and J are TRBV3 and TRBJ2-7; TRBD1 agrees at 7 bases. In germline, CDR1 is SNHLY, CDR2 FYNGKV (reference sequence). The length of the CDR3 is 13 residues. Trimming cost V 4 bases and J 0 bases; bases outside gene matches: 0. The sequenced CDR3 bases are TGTGCCAGCAGCTCAGGGGGCTCCTAT. Its protein is CASSSGGSY. The entire CDR3 sequence reads CASSSGGSYEQYF.

On this clone: Gene names refer to mouse genes. Read data end 4 residues before the CDR3 end; the end is taken from the germline J gene. This chain uses TRBV14 with TRBJ2-4, with 8 bases that match TRBD1. The germline CDR1 and CDR2 sequences are SGHDT and FRDEAV. Trimming at V came to 2 bases and at J to 0 bases, leaving 5 bases not matched to a gene. This CDR3 spans 16 amino acids. Incomplete CDR3 DNA: TGTGCCAGCAGTTTAGACAGGGGTGGGAGTCAAAAC. It is translated as CASSLDRGGSQN. The CDR3, in full, reads CASSLDRGGSQNTLYF.

In this sample, this clone turned up many times. Gene names are mouse gene names. The observed sequence ends 4 residues before the CDR3 terminus, with the missing tail filled in from the germline J gene. The chain links TRBV2 to TRBJ2-3, with D possibly being TRBD1 (6 bases). Per the germline V gene, CDR1 is LGHNA and CDR2 is YSYQKL. Trimming took off 2 bases at V and 3 bases at J, with 6 bases between the two ends. CDR3 length: 13 residues. The sequenced CDR3 bases are TGTGCCAGCAGCCAAACAGGGGCAGAA. This codes for CASSQTGAE. The whole CDR3 protein is CASSQTGAETLYF.

This clone is judged medium-sized. Gene names refer to mouse genes. From the germline J gene comes the end of the CDR3, since the read stops 4 residues before it. The genes are TRBV16 and TRBJ2-7; D gene ambiguous. The CDR3 is made up of 14 amino acids. With 1 base removed from V and 0 bases from J, the gap between germline ends came to 7 bases. From germline, CDR1 is SGHSA and CDR2 FRNQAP. CDR3 DNA, as far as it was read: TGTGCAAGCAGCTTAGTGCAGATCTCCTAT. Encoded protein: CASSLVQISY. The whole CDR3 reads CASSLVQISYEQYF.

This clone is labeled large. Mouse gene names apply. Coverage ceases 4 residues before the CDR3 finishes, and the germline J gene fills in the end. This chain links TRBV3 with TRBJ2-7; the match to TRBD2 covers 11 bases. With V trimmed by 4 bases and J by 3 bases, 5 bases remained unmatched. CDR1 and CDR2 from the germline V gene are SNHLY and FYNGKV (reference sequence). CDR3 length: 15 residues. Incomplete CDR3 DNA: TGTGCCAGCAGCTCCCGGGACTGGGGGCTCTAT. Translating gives CASSSRDWGLY. The entire CDR3 reads CASSSRDWGLYEQYF.

In its sample, this clone is medium-sized. The gene names given are mouse names. The CDR3 is cut off 4 residues early in the read; its end comes from the germline J gene. V is TRBV13-2 and J is TRBJ2-5, with 8 bases lining up with TRBD1. The CDR3 runs 13 residues. Per the germline V gene, CDR1 is NNHNN and CDR2 is SYGAGS (reference sequence). CDR3 in amino acids: CASGRTGKDTQYF. The CDR3 bases that were read are TGTGCCAGCGGGAGGACAGGGAAGGAC.

Judged by abundance, this clone is medium-sized. Genes and germline come from the mouse. The observed sequence ends 4 residues before the CDR3 terminus, with the missing tail filled in from the germline J gene. The chain recombines TRBV14 with TRBJ2-1; D is ambiguous. The CDR3 extends over 13 amino acids. Germline assignment: CDR1 SGHDT and CDR2 FRDEAV. Trimming cost V 0 bases and J 3 bases, with 4 bases left between them. CDR3 sequence reads: CASSFSGYAEQFF. The sequenced part of the CDR3 DNA is TGTGCCAGCAGTTTCTCTGGCTATGCT.

Notes on this clone: Gene names and germline refer to mouse. The read falls 4 residues short of the CDR3 end, and the missing part is taken from the germline J gene. The V gene is TRBV31, the J gene TRBJ1-1, with a weak D call TRBD1 (5 bases). The CDR3 sequence is 13 residues long. Germline V gives CDR1 GKSSPN, CDR2 SITVG. V was shortened by 2 bases and J by 0 bases, with 7 bases between the two germline ends. The covered CDR3 bases are TGTGCCTGGAGTGGGGGGGCAAACACA. This translates into CAWSGGANT. The full CDR3 protein reads CAWSGGANTEVFF.